This entry lists 7 T cell receptor beta chains sequenced from one sample in a study of blood T cell repertoires in COVID-19. Only in-frame clones appear in the TCRdb table, and some are missing; sequencing was by immunoSEQ multiplex PCR. Of under 300,000 clones in the sample, around 80% are singletons; the top ten hold around 5.2%. The sequencing input was peripheral blood. These receptors all stem from a human donor in a cohort sampled during active COVID-19.

The V gene is TRBV3-1 (or the pseudogene TRBV3-2), the J gene TRBJ2-7; 8 bases agree with TRBD2. Trimming at V came to 5 bases and at J to 0 bases, leaving 6 bases not matched to a gene. Per the germline V gene, CDR1 is LGHDT and CDR2 is YNNKEL (reference sequence). The CDR3 totals 15 residues. The CDR3 reads CASSSQRESSYEQYF. The CDR3 region has the DNA TGTGCCAGCAGCTCCCAGCGGGAGTCCTCCTACGAGCAGTACTTC.

CDR3 residues: CASSPGTSYPYNEQFF. The CDR3 nucleotides read TGTGCCAGCAGTCCCGGGACTAGCTACCCTTACAATGAGCAGTTCTTC. The chain couples TRBV28 to TRBJ2-1; 9 nucleotides line up with TRBD2. Germline loops: CDR1 MDHEN, CDR2 SYDVKM. J lost 4 bases, V lost 5 bases, and 9 bases had no gene match. The CDR3 is 16 amino acids.

This chain joins TRBV9 and TRBJ1-1; D is ambiguous. The CDR3 totals 14 residues. V lost 0 bases to trimming and J lost 5 bases, with 11 bases between them. CDR1 is SGDLS and CDR2 is YYNGEE in the germline V gene. The CDR3 reads CASSVVKESTEAFF. The CDR3, as DNA: TGTGCCAGCAGCGTAGTAAAAGAGTCAACTGAAGCTTTCTTT. The entire variable domain, with the rest obtained from reference TRBV9 and TRBJ1-1, is as follows: DSGVTQTPKHLITATGQRVTLRCSPRSGDLSVYWYQQSLDQGLQFLIQYYNGEERAKGNILERFSAQQFPDLHSELNLSSLELGDSALYFCASSVVKESTEAFFGQGTRLTVV.

This rearrangement joins TRBV12-3 or TRBV12-4 to TRBJ2-2; D call uncertain. Trimming stripped 5 bases from V and 5 bases from J, with 9 bases between. The CDR3 has 13 residues. CDR3 sequence (DNA): TGTGCCAGCAGTCCCCTGACAACCGGGGAGCTGTTTTTT. Translating gives CASSPLTTGELFF.

In this sample, this clone turned up many times. The chain joins TRBV3-1 (or the pseudogene TRBV3-2) to TRBJ2-4; the match to TRBD2 covers 12 bases. The CDR3 extends over 14 amino acids. The V and J ends lost 5 bases and 4 bases, in that order; junction bases with no gene match: 0. CDR1 and CDR2 (germline): LGHDT, YNNKEL (reference sequence). Here the CDR3 DNA reads TGTGCCAGCAGCGGGACTAGCGGGAAAAACATTCAGTACTTC. This encodes CASSGTSGKNIQYF.

The rearrangement uses TRBV7-9 and TRBJ2-7; 7 bases line up with TRBD2. This CDR3 comprises 15 residues. Trimming took 5 bases from V and 4 from J; bases not matched to a gene: 11. Germline values: CDR1 SEHNR, CDR2 FQNEAQ (reference sequence). This CDR3 is CASSLLIGRSYEQYF. The CDR3 DNA sequence: TGTGCCAGCAGCCTCCTTATCGGGAGGTCTTACGAGCAGTACTTC. Together with reference TRBV7-9 and TRBJ2-7, the CDR3 gives the full variable domain: DTGVSQNPRHKITKRGQNVTFRCDPISEHNRLYWYRQTLGQGPEFLTYFQNEAQLEKSRLLSDRFSAERPKGSFSTLEIQRTEQGDSAMYLCASSLLIGRSYEQYFGPGTRLTVT.

The chain employs TRBV2 and TRBJ2-3, with D possibly TRBD1 on 6 matching bases. Germline-derived CDR1 and CDR2 are SNHLY and FYNNEI. V lost 7 bases, J lost 4 bases, and 18 bases lay in between. The CDR3 is 15 residues long. The CDR3, as DNA: TGTGCCAGCAAGTTGGGGACAACTGCGTCAGATACGCAGTATTTT. It is translated as CASKLGTTASDTQYF.